This T cell receptor beta chain stems from a study of cytomegalovirus exposure and HLA in healthy donors. The overall study: The Caucasian-associated ancestry cluster held less than 85% of under 450 genotyped donors.

A word on this clone: The target antigen is unknown.

PCR amplification relied on 60 Vbeta primers (plus 13 Jbeta primers). Sequenced by immunoSEQ multiplex PCR; TCRdb stores in-frame clones only, minus some. Found here are some 220,000 clones, around 80% of them singletons; the top ten hold about 0.5%. Findings and limits, study-wide: In a later analysis, V- and J-gene trimming of beta chains associated with a DCLRE1C missense variant, replicated independently. Later on, an analysis found that several of the most significant clusters appeared to be linked to common viral pathogens, which included parvovirus B19.

Germline-derived CDR1 and CDR2 are SGDLS and YYNGEE. The CDR3 sequence is 15 residues long. With 2 bases clipped from V and 6 bases from J, the junction kept 4 bases outside the gene matches. This chain connects TRBV9 to TRBJ2-7; TRBD2 matches at 14 bases. Input material: PBMCs. The origin of this receptor is a boy aged 10-17 years in good health and CMV-seronegative. The CDR3 DNA follows: TGTGCCAGCAGCGTCGGGACTAGCGGGGGTGTCGAGCAGTACTTC. Residues: CASSVGTSGGVEQYF.